The present entry profiles one T cell receptor (beta chain) with its context. Its antigen remains unknown. Germline CDR1 and CDR2: KGHDR and SFDVKD. This CDR3 has 15 amino acids. Trimming pared 7 bases from V and 2 bases from J, leaving 14 bases between. TCRdb re-analysed the reads in MiXCR, keeping a single row per CDR3 protein. The table has about 530,000 distinct CDR3 sequences, approximately 25% seen once. The sample belongs to a study of T cell repertoires in cytomegalovirus infection. Study overall: Public TCR beta signatures provided an indication of both CMV infection and a matching HLA type. General study results and limits: Accumulated public TCR beta family frequency recognized individuals carrying CMV together with the relevant HLA. What dominated the ex vivo response were HLA-C-restricted CMV-specific TCR beta clonotypes.

The specimen was PBMCs. The rearrangement joins TRBV24-1 to TRBJ1-5; D unresolved. This clonotype was sampled from a human donor in good health (CMV status not recorded). Some clones in this sample may be carry-over from other donors' samples. This CDR3 is CATSDRRQGNQPQHF. The CDR3, as DNA: TGTGCCACCAGCGATCGGCGGCAGGGCAATCAGCCCCAGCATTTT.